These 5 T cell receptor beta chains originate from one sample sequenced in a study of PD-L1 blockade in urothelial cancer. Here immunoSEQ multiplex PCR was the method, and the copy in TCRdb shows in-frame clones only, minus some. The data show 70,000 or so clones, 70% to 90% seen once. The sequences come from PBMCs, collected around atezolizumab (anti-PD-L1) treatment. These receptors came from a man between 60 and 75 years old with urothelial cancer.

The chain joins TRBV19 to TRBJ1-1; 7 nucleotides agree with TRBD1. The CDR3 runs 17 residues. V gave up 5 bases and J gave up 2 bases; unmatched junction bases: 14. CDR1 is LNHDA and CDR2 is SQIVND in the germline V gene (reference sequence). The CDR3 sequence: CASSSDRVKDHNTEAFF. As DNA, the CDR3 is TGTGCCAGTAGTTCAGACAGGGTCAAGGACCACAACACTGAAGCTTTCTTT.

The chain couples TRBV25-1 to TRBJ2-6, with 10 bases fitting TRBD1. This CDR3 spans 16 amino acids. The ends lost 2 bases at V and 4 bases at J; junction bases unmatched: 2. In germline, CDR1 is MGHDK, CDR2 SYGVNS. CDR3 nucleotide sequence: TGTGCCAGCAGTGAAGGACAGGGGGTAGGGGCCAACGTCCTGACTTTC. Protein sequence: CASSEGQGVGANVLTF. Filled out from reference TRBV25-1 and TRBJ2-6, the complete variable domain reads EADIYQTPRYLVIGTGKKITLECSQTMGHDKMYWYQQDPGMELHLIHYSYGVNSTEKGDLSSESTVSRIRTEHFPLTLESARPSHTSQYLCASSEGQGVGANVLTFGAGSRLTVL.

This sequence joins TRBV6-6 and TRBJ1-2, with D maybe TRBD1 (5 bases). V lost 7 bases to trimming and J lost 3 bases, with 12 bases between them. Germline V gene sequence: CDR1 MNHNY, CDR2 SVGAGI (reference sequence). The CDR3 loop spans 13 amino acids. The CDR3 spells CASTVAGYYGYTF. The CDR3 nucleotides read TGTGCCAGCACCGTCGCAGGGTACTATGGCTACACCTTC.

V is TRBV11-3 and J is TRBJ2-1, with 12 bases lining up with TRBD2. CDR1 is SGHNT and CDR2 is YENEEA in the germline V gene. CDR3 length: 15 residues. V shed 4 bases and J 6 bases; nucleotides not matched to a gene: 4. Written as DNA, the CDR3 is TGTGCCAGCAGCTCAGGGACTAGCGGGCTCAATGAGCAGTTCTTC. Translating gives CASSSGTSGLNEQFF.

This clone was counted once. The chain couples TRBV4-3 to TRBJ2-2; TRBD1 aligns across 7 bases. V lost 2 bases, J lost 7 bases, and 7 bases stayed unmatched. This CDR3 is built from 15 residues. Germline lookup yields CDR1 LGHNA and CDR2 YSLEER. The CDR3 sequence is CASSQTGVAGGELFF. CDR3 DNA sequence: TGCGCCAGCAGCCAAACAGGGGTTGCTGGCGGGGAGCTGTTTTTT.